Sequencing of this T cell receptor (beta chain) was carried out in a study of CD8+ T cells in alopecia areata (dated by TCRdb to 2017 to 2018). In the study overall: The treated patients, all with moderate-to-severe alopecia areata, were enrolled in an open-label pilot trial of oral tofacitinib given at 5 to 10 mg twice daily. Biopsies were taken from tofacitinib-treated patients at baseline and again at 4 and 24 weeks into treatment, and several of those patients also had a later scalp biopsy. The study used high-throughput TCRbeta sequencing to examine T cell clonal expansion in alopecia areata, in both the C3H/HeJ mouse model and human patients. On the human side, TCRbeta sequencing was run on scalp tissue and on sorted CD4+ and CD8+ peripheral blood T cells from healthy controls and from alopecia areata patients with either patchy or totalis/universalis disease. Scalp clonality was compared among normal scalp (n=4), patchy alopecia areata scalp (n=8), and alopecia totalis/universalis scalp (n=8). Patients stayed on tofacitinib for 6 to 18 months and then had 6 months of follow-up off drug so that delayed response and recurrence could be assessed. Amplification of TCRbeta CDR3 regions was done by immunoSEQ multiplex PCR using 35 Vbeta forward primers and 13 Jbeta reverse primers. RNA came from the PAXgene miRNA kit for fixed scalp, the miRNeasy kit for PBMCs, and the RNeasy kit for mouse skin.

The time point label on this specimen signifies: baseline before oral tofacitinib. Lesional scalp punch biopsies and peripheral blood were obtained from alopecia areata patients. PBMCs were isolated by density centrifugation and stained for CD3, CD4 and CD8, after which CD4+ and CD8+ T cells were sorted on a FACSAria. Library preparation employed the immunoSEQ multiplex PCR assay. For TCR sequencing, RNA was extracted from every sample and reverse transcribed into cDNA to serve as template. SuperScript III was used to make first-strand cDNA, primed with a 2:1 mix of oligo-dT and random hexamers. A synthetic immune receptor repertoire was used to measure amplification bias, and any remaining bias was corrected computationally. Per the authors' processing: After raw reads were preprocessed to remove errors, the CDR3 was defined following IMGT conventions as running from the conserved cysteine to phenylalanine. Clonality was computed by normalizing Shannon entropy by log2 of the number of productive unique TCRs and subtracting the result from 1. Scalp TCRbeta sequences were cross-referenced with sorted blood CD4 and CD8 repertoires so that the CD4 or CD8 identity of scalp clones could be inferred. The clones in this table, taken by TCRdb from immuneACCESS, are in-frame only. Not every clone is retained; where verified, under half of the shortfall comes from an unresolved V gene, and the cause of the rest is unknown. V and J calls plus clone size are reproduced from that table; the DNA served to infer D and trimming. Recorded for this sample are under 70,000 clones; roughly 96% of them occurred a single time. The ten largest clones add up to around a quarter of the sample.

For this clone: Its antigen has not been determined. Per-nucleotide qualities are absent, and no much larger clonotype sits a single base away. Other DNA sequences within the sample encode an identical CDR3.

What the authors observed across the whole study: Lesional scalp, especially in alopecia totalis/universalis, showed higher clonality and more expanded CD8+ clones than normal scalp, suggesting antigenic drive. Compared with mice, TCR sequences shared between patients were less clear, possibly partly because of HLA diversity across the patient population. Resident alphabeta T cells in normal human skin are also sequenced, complicating scalp TCR repertoire analysis, unlike mouse skin dominated by gammadelta T cells.

Trimming removed 0 bases from V and 4 bases from J, leaving 8 bases between the germline ends. The germline V gene supplies CDR1 SGDLS and CDR2 YYNGEE. The cysteine opens and the phenylalanine closes a CDR3 of 13 amino acids. Only the CDR3 part of the read is kept: 39 bases, read in frame from the first base. The sequence was collected from a human donor with alopecia areata. Source: CD8+ T cells sorted from blood, taken at week 0. The chain couples TRBV9 to TRBJ2-7; the D segment could be TRBD1, given 5 matching bases. DNA sequence: TGTGCCAGCAGCGTAGCCGACAGTTACGAGCAGTACTTC. Protein translation: CASSVADSYEQYF.